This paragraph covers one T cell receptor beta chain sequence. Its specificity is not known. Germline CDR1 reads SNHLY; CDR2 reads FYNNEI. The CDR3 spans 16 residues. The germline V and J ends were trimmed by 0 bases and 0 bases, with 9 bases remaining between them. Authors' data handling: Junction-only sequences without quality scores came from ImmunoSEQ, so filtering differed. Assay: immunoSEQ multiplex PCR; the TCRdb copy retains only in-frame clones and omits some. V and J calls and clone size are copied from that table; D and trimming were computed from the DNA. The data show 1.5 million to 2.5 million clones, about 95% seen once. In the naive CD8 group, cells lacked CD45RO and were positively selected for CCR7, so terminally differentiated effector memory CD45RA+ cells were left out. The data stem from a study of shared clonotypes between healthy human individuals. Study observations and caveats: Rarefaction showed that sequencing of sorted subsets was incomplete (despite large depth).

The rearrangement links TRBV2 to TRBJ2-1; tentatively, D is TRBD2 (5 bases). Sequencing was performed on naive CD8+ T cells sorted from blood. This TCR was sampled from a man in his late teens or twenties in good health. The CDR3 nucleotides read TGTGCCAGCAGTGAAGCCGTCAGCGGCTCCTACAATGAGCAGTTCTTC. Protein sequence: CASSEAVSGSYNEQFF.